This TCR beta chain came from a study of blood T cells in healthy people across ages. The use of a sample-barcoded 5' primer and a J-beta primer mix characterized a second PCR of about 6 to 11 cycles. A template-switch adaptor with 12 random nucleotides tagged each cDNA molecule. TCRdb ran MiXCR on the 5' RACE reads and lists one entry per CDR3 protein. The profile shows hundreds of thousands of distinct CDR3 sequences, about 21% of them singletons. The length of the CDR3 is 13 residues. This clonotype was seen only once. This chain joins TRBV12-3 or TRBV12-4 and TRBJ2-1; no reliable D call. The end of the DNA is better explained by TRBJ2-7, so the J call may be wrong. The material sequenced was blood. This clonotype was obtained from a man between 65 and 79 years old in good health. The DNA for the CDR3 is TGTGCCAGCAGTTTAGCCGCCGGGCACGAGCAGTACTTC. Its protein is CASSLAAGHEQYF.